Below are 7 T cell receptor beta chains sequenced from a single sample in a study of blood T cell repertoires in COVID-19 (dated by TCRdb to the early 2020s). Preparation of the library involved the immunoSEQ multiplex PCR assay. Drawn from immuneACCESS, this table holds only the in-frame rearrangements with V and J called that TCRdb kept. Clones are partly lost; checked studies trace under half to an unresolved V gene and leave the rest unexplained. Recorded for this sample are 75,000 or so clones; roughly 80% of them occurred a single time. The ten largest clones take up about 20% of the sample. Sequenced input: peripheral blood. Source of these receptors: a woman of 80 years or more with acute or convalescent COVID-19.

The V gene is TRBV11-3, the J gene TRBJ2-5, with TRBD2 identical over 14 bases. The length of the CDR3 is 15 residues. CDR1 and CDR2 from the germline V gene are SGHNT and YENEEA. J lost 4 bases, V lost 5 bases, and 3 bases had no gene match. The CDR3, as DNA: TGTGCCAGCAGCCCCGGACTAGCGGGAGGAGAGACCCAGTACTTC. Protein: CASSPGLAGGETQYF.

The V call is TRBV30, the J call TRBJ2-7; TRBD2 matches 7 bases. The germline V gene encodes CDR1 GTSNPN and CDR2 SVGIG (reference sequence). The junction had 24 bases not matched to a gene; V was cut back by 2 bases and J by 2 bases. The CDR3 length is 20 residues. The DNA of the CDR3 is TGTGCCTGGAGTTCTACCCCGTCCCCTTTGGGGCGGGGGATTACCTACGAGCAGTACTTC. This codes for CAWSSTPSPLGRGITYEQYF.

The CDR3 reads CASSLGHSLNTGELFF. In nucleotides, the CDR3 is TGCGCCAGCAGCTTGGGACACAGCTTGAACACCGGGGAGCTGTTTTTT. The chain carries TRBV5-1 and TRBJ2-2; D gene ambiguous. V was pared by 0 bases and J by 1 base, with 10 bases between. This CDR3 contains 16 residues. CDR1 SGHRS and CDR2 YFSETQ come from the germline V gene.

This CDR3 reads CASSLGGLTYNEQFF. The CDR3, as DNA: TGCGCCAGCAGCTTGGGTGGACTAACCTACAATGAGCAGTTCTTC. The chain carries TRBV5-1 and TRBJ2-1, with D maybe TRBD2 (6 bases). There are 15 residues in the CDR3. The germline V and J ends were trimmed by 0 bases and 2 bases, with 9 bases remaining between them. The germline V gene encodes CDR1 SGHRS and CDR2 YFSETQ.

J is TRBJ2-2 and V is TRBV7-3; the match to TRBD2 covers 7 bases. Germline loops: CDR1 SGHTA, CDR2 FQGTGA. After removal of 4 bases from V and 7 bases from J, the junction contained 3 bases not matched to a gene. This CDR3 comprises 13 residues. The CDR3 DNA is TGTGCCAGCAGCTCCGCGGGGGACGGGGAGCTGTTTTTT. Translating gives CASSSAGDGELFF. Combining the CDR3 with reference TRBV7-3 and TRBJ2-2 gives the whole variable domain GAGVSQTPSNKVTEKGKYVELRCDPISGHTALYWYRQSLGQGPEFLIYFQGTGAADDSGLPNDRFFAVRPEGSVSTLKIQRTERGDSAVYLCASSSAGDGELFFGEGSRLTVL.

The chain couples TRBV5-1 to TRBJ2-1, with D possibly matching TRBD1 (6 bases). This CDR3 spans 15 amino acids. V dropped 0 bases and J dropped 4 bases, with 11 bases sitting between them. In germline, CDR1 is SGHRS, CDR2 YFSETQ. DNA of the CDR3: TGCGCCAGCAGCTTGGAGGGGGTTGAGTACAATGAGCAGTTCTTC. It encodes CASSLEGVEYNEQFF.

V and J are TRBV29-1 and TRBJ2-7, with a tentative D call TRBD2 (5 bases). The CDR3 totals 12 residues. In germline, CDR1 is SQVTM, CDR2 ANQGSEA. The V and J ends lost 6 bases and 2 bases respectively, with 11 bases between them. The CDR3 here is CSVGDGTYEQYF. The CDR3 DNA reads TGCAGCGTGGGAGACGGGACCTACGAGCAGTACTTC.